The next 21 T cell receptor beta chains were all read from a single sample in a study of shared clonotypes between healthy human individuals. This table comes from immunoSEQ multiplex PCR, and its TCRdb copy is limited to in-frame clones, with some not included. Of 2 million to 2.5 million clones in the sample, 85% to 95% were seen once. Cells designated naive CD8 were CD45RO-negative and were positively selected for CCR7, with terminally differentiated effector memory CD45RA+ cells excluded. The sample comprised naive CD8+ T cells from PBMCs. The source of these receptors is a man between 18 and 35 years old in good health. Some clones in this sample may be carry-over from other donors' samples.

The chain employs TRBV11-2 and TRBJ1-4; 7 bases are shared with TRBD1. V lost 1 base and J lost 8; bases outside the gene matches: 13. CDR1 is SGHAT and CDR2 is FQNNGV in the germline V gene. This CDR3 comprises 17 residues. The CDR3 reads CASSLGVQGGLREKLFF. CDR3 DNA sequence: TGTGCCAGCAGCTTAGGTGTCCAGGGGGGTTTACGGGAAAAACTGTTTTTT.

The CDR3 DNA sequence: TGTGCCAGCAGTTTCCAACGGGGGACTGAAGCTTTCTTT. Translation gives CASSFQRGTEAFF. The chain combines TRBV27 with TRBJ1-1; a possible D gene is TRBD1 (5 bases). Germline V gene data show CDR1 as MNHEY and CDR2 as SMNVEV (reference sequence). V was shortened by 3 bases and J by 5 bases, with 10 bases between the two germline ends. The CDR3 loop spans 13 amino acids.

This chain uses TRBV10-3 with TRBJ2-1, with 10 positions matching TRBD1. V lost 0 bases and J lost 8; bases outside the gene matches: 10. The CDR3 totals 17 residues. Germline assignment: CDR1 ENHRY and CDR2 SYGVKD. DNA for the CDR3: TGTGCCATCAGTGAGTCTAGCGGGGACAGGGGAATCTATGAGCAGTTCTTC. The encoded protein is CAISESSGDRGIYEQFF.

CDR3 nucleotides: TGTGCCAGCAGCTTGGGCTGGGGCTCTGGGGCCAACGTCCTGACTTTC. Encoded protein: CASSLGWGSGANVLTF. The rearrangement uses TRBV7-2 and TRBJ2-6; D remains unclear. The CDR3 runs to 16 residues. Trimming stripped 3 bases from V and 0 bases from J, with 9 bases between. Germline CDR1 and CDR2: SGHTA and FQGNSA.

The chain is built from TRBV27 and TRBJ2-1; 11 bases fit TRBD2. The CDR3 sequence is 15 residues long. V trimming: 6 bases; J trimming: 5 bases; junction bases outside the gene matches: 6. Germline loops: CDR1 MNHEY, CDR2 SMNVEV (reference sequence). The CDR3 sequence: CASRLAGATHNEQFF. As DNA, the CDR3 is TGTGCCAGCAGACTAGCGGGAGCCACCCACAATGAGCAGTTCTTC.

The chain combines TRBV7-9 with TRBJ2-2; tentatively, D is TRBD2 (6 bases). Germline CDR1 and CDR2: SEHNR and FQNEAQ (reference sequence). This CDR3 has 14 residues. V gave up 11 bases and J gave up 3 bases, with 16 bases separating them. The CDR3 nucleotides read TGTGCCGGGGAGGCGGTTAAAGACACCGGGGAGCTGTTTTTT. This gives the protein CAGEAVKDTGELFF.

CDR3 nucleotides: TGTGCCAGTAGCTGGGGACTAGCGGGAGGATTTGCGGATACGCAGTATTTT. Protein product: CASSWGLAGGFADTQYF. The rearrangement joins TRBV19 to TRBJ2-3; 15 positions match TRBD2. V was pared by 6 bases and J by 6 bases, with 10 bases of the junction left unmatched. Germline CDR1 is LNHDA and CDR2 is SQIVND (reference sequence). This CDR3 spans 17 amino acids.

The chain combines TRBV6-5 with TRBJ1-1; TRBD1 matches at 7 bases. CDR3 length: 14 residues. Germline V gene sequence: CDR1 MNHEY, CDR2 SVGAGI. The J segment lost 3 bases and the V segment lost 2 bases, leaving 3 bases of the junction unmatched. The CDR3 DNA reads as TGTGCCAGCAGTTACCACAGGGGCGACACTGAAGCTTTCTTT. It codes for CASSYHRGDTEAFF.

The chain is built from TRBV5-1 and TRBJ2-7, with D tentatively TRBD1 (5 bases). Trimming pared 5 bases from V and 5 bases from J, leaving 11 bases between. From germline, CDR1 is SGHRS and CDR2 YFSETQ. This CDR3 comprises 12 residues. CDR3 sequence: CASSPGFHEQYF. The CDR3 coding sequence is TGCGCCAGCAGTCCAGGGTTCCACGAGCAGTACTTC.

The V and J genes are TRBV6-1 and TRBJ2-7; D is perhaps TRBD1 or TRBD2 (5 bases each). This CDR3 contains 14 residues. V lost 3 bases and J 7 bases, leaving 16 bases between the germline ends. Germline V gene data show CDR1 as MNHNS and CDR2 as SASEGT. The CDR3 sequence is CASSEDRFWGEQYF. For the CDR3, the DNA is TGTGCCAGCAGTGAGGACCGGTTCTGGGGGGAGCAGTACTTC.

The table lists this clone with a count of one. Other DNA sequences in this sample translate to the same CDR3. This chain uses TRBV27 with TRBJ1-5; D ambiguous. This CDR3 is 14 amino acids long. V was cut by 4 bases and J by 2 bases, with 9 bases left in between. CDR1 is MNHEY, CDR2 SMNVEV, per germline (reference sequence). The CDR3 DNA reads TGTGCCAGCAGTTACGTCGGGGGCAATCAGCCCCAGCATTTT. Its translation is CASSYVGGNQPQHF.

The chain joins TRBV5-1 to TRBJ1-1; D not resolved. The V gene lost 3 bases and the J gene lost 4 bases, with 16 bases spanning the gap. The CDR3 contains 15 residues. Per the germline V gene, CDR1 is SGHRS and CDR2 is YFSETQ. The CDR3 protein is CASSSPSGGSTEAFF. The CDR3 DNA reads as TGCGCCAGCAGCTCCCCAAGTGGTGGGAGCACTGAAGCTTTCTTT.

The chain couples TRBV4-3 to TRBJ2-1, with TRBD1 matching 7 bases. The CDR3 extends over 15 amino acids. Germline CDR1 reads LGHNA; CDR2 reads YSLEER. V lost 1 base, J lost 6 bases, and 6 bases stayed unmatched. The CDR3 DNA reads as TGCGCCAGCAGCCAAGGAGACAGGGTGGGCAATGAGCAGTTCTTC. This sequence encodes CASSQGDRVGNEQFF.

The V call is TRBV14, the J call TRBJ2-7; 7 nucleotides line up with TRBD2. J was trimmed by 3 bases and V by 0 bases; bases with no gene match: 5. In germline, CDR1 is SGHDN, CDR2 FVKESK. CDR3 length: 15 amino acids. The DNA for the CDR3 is TGTGCCAGCAGCCAAGATCTAAGCGGGATCTACGAGCAGTACTTC. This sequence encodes CASSQDLSGIYEQYF.

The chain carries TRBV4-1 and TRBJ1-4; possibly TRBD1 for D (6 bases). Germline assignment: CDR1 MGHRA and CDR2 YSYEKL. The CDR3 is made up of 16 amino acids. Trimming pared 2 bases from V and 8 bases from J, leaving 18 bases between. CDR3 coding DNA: TGCGCCAGCAGCCAATTCGGGGGCCTGGGCGGGGAAAAACTGTTTTTT. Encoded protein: CASSQFGGLGGEKLFF.

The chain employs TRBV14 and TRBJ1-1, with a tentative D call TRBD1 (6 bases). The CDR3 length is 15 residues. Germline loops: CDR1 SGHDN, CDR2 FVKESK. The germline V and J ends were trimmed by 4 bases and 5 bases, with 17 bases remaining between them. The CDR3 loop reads CASSPQAAGVTEAFF. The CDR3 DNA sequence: TGTGCCAGCAGCCCACAGGCGGCAGGGGTAACTGAAGCTTTCTTT.

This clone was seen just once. CDR3 region: CASSVGPSANYEQYF. The CDR3 nucleotides are TGTGCCAGCAGCGTAGGTCCTAGCGCCAACTACGAGCAGTACTTC. This chain joins TRBV9 and TRBJ2-7; tentatively, D is TRBD2 (6 bases). The V gene lost 0 bases and the J gene lost 3 bases, with 13 bases spanning the gap. Germline CDR1 reads SGDLS; CDR2 reads YYNGEE. The CDR3 has 15 residues.

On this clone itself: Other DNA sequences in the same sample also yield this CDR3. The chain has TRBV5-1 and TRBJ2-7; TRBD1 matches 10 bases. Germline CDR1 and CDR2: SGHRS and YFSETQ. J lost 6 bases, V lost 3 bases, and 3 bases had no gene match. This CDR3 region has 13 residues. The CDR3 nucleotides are TGCGCCAGCAGCTGGGGGACAGGGGTCGAGCAGTACTTC. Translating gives CASSWGTGVEQYF.

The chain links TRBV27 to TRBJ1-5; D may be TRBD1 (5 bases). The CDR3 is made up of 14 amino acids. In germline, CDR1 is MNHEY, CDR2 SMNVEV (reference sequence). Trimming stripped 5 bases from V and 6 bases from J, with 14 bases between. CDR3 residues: CASSPQTDFQPQHF. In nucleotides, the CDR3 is TGTGCCAGCAGTCCCCAGACAGACTTTCAGCCCCAGCATTTT.

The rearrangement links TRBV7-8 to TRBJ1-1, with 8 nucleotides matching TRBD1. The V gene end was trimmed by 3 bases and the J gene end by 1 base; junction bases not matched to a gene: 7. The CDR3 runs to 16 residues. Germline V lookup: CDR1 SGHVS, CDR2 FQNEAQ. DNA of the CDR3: TGTGCCAGCAGCTTCCACGCAGGGGGCACGAACACTGAAGCTTTCTTT. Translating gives CASSFHAGGTNTEAFF.

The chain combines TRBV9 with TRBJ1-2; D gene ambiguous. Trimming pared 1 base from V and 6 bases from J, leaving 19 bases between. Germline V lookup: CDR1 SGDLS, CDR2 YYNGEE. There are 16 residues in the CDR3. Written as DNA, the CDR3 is TGTGCCAGCAGCGTACGCGGACGGAGCCTTTTCGATGGCTACACCTTC. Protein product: CASSVRGRSLFDGYTF.